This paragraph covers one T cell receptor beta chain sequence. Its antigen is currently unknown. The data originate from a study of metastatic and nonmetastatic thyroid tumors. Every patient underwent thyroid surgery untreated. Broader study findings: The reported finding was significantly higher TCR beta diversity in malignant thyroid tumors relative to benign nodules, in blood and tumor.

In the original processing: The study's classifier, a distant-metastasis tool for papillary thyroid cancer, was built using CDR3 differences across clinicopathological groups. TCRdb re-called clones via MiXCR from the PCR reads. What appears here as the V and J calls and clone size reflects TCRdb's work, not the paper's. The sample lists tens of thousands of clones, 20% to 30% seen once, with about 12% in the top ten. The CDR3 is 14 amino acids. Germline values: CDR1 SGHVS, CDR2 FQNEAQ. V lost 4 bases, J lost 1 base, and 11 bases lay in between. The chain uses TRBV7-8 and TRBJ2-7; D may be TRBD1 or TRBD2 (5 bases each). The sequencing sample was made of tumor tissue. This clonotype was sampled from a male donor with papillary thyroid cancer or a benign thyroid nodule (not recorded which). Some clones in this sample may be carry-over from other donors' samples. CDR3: CASSSGTTSYEQYF. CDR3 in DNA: TGTGCCAGCAGCTCCGGGACGACATCCTACGAGCAGTACTTC. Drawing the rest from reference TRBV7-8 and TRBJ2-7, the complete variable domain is GAGVSQSPRYKVAKRGQDVALRCDPISGHVSLFWYQQALGQGPEFLTYFQNEAQLDKSGLPSDRFFAERPEGSVSTLKIQRTQQEDSAVYLCASSSGTTSYEQYFGPGTRLTVT.